The 32 T cell receptor beta chains reported below all come from one sample, sequenced in a study of cytomegalovirus exposure and HLA in healthy donors. The PCR had 60 Vbeta and 13 Jbeta primers. Produced via immunoSEQ multiplex PCR; TCRdb's table is partial and in-frame only. The sample records some 190,000 clones, more than 85% being singletons. Sequencing input: PBMCs. Every receptor here comes from a woman between 18 and 30 years old in good health and CMV-seronegative.

This chain connects TRBV7-6 to TRBJ1-4; D call uncertain. From germline, CDR1 is SGHVS and CDR2 FNYEAQ. Trimming stripped 2 bases from V and 5 bases from J, with 6 bases between. The CDR3 runs to 13 residues. CDR3 in DNA: TGTGCCAGCAGCTTAAGCGGGAATGAAAAACTGTTTTTT. It is translated as CASSLSGNEKLFF.

This rearrangement joins TRBV14 to TRBJ2-2; D is ambiguous. V was trimmed by 1 base and J by 1 base, leaving 4 bases between them. Per germline, CDR1 SGHDN and CDR2 FVKESK. The CDR3 is made up of 14 amino acids. The CDR3 region is CASSQVRNTGELFF. CDR3 nucleotides: TGTGCCAGCAGCCAAGTCAGGAACACCGGGGAGCTGTTTTTT.

V usage is TRBV7-9 and J usage is TRBJ1-1, with D possibly matching TRBD1 (5 bases). The CDR3 extends over 13 amino acids. Germline V gene data show CDR1 as SEHNR and CDR2 as FQNEAQ (reference sequence). The V end lost 1 base, the J end lost 6 bases, and 9 bases lay between the germline ends. Here the CDR3 DNA reads TGTGCCAGCAGCTTAGAGGGGTTTGCTGAAGCTTTCTTT. Translation: CASSLEGFAEAFF.

This clone was observed a single time. The V and J genes are TRBV15 and TRBJ2-7, with 10 bases lining up with TRBD1. The CDR3 runs 14 residues. V was clipped by 4 bases and J by 4 bases; unmatched bases: 4. The germline CDR1 and CDR2 sequences are LNHNV and YYDKDF (reference sequence). Written as DNA, the CDR3 is TGTGCCACCAGCACTCGGGACAGGGGTTACGAGCAGTACTTC. Protein product: CATSTRDRGYEQYF.

This clone was recorded a few times. The chain carries TRBV6-6 and TRBJ2-2; D not certain. The CDR3 is 13 amino acids. Germline CDR1 is MNHNY and CDR2 is SVGAGI (reference sequence). With 2 bases removed from V and 6 bases from J, the gap between germline ends came to 7 bases. DNA for the CDR3: TGTGCCAGCAGTTACCTAGAAGCCGGGGAGCTGTTTTTT. As protein: CASSYLEAGELFF.

The chain carries TRBV15 and TRBJ2-3; D not resolved. This CDR3 region has 16 residues. The ends were cut back, 0 bases at V and 8 bases at J, with 18 bases in the middle. CDR1 and CDR2 from the germline V gene are LNHNV and YYDKDF (reference sequence). Here the CDR3 reads CATSRDSLSPPSTQYF. The CDR3 nucleotides read TGTGCCACCAGCAGAGATTCCCTATCTCCTCCGTCTACGCAGTATTTT.

The chain has TRBV28 and TRBJ2-3; D is ambiguous. The CDR3 length is 13 residues. Deletions cut 10 bases from V and 5 bases from J, with 16 bases between. CDR1 MDHEN and CDR2 SYDVKM come from the germline V gene. The CDR3 loop is CATQAQVGDTQYF. CDR3 sequence (DNA): TGTGCCACCCAAGCCCAGGTTGGAGATACGCAGTATTTT. The full variable domain, its missing parts supplied by reference TRBV28 and TRBJ2-3, is DVKVTQSSRYLVKRTGEKVFLECVQDMDHENMFWYRQDPGLGLRLIYFSYDVKMKEKGDIPEGYSVSREKKERFSLILESASTNQTSMYLCATQAQVGDTQYFGPGTRLTVL.

The chain uses TRBV7-9 and TRBJ2-1; 7 bases agree with TRBD2. Germline V gene lookup returns CDR1 SEHNR and CDR2 FQNEAQ (reference sequence). This CDR3 contains 17 residues. The junction had 15 bases not matched to a gene; V was cut back by 4 bases and J by 6 bases. CDR3 sequence (DNA): TGTGCCAGCAGCTGCGACTTGGGACTACGACACTGCAATGAGCAGTTCTTC. This codes for CASSCDLGLRHCNEQFF. Using reference TRBV7-9 and TRBJ2-1 for the parts outside the CDR3, the full variable domain is DTGVSQNPRHKITKRGQNVTFRCDPISEHNRLYWYRQTLGQGPEFLTYFQNEAQLEKSRLLSDRFSAERPKGSFSTLEIQRTEQGDSAMYLCASSCDLGLRHCNEQFFGPGTRLTVL.

In its sample, this clone was seen once. The chain has TRBV5-5 and TRBJ2-7, with TRBD2 matching over 13 bases. CDR3 length equals 18 residues. The V gene end was trimmed by 2 bases and the J gene end by 7 bases; junction bases not matched to a gene: 15. CDR1 and CDR2 (germline): SGHKS, YYEKEE (reference sequence). CDR3 sequence reads: CASSFLGTGTSGTGEQYF. For the CDR3, the DNA is TGTGCCAGCAGCTTCCTAGGAACCGGGACTAGCGGGACGGGGGAGCAGTACTTC.

The rearrangement links TRBV7-9 to TRBJ2-7; 7 bases align to TRBD2. The CDR3 consists of 16 residues. Germline CDR1 SEHNR, CDR2 FQNEAQ (reference sequence). J gave up 4 bases and V 3 bases, and 12 bases lay outside the gene matches. The CDR3 loop reads CASSFPGLLGQYEQYF. CDR3 sequence (DNA): TGTGCCAGCAGCTTCCCGGGACTATTAGGGCAGTACGAGCAGTACTTC.

V is TRBV6-5 and J is TRBJ1-5; 7 positions agree with TRBD1. V shed 6 bases, J shed 3 bases, and the junction held 8 bases outside the gene matches. This CDR3 is 15 amino acids long. Germline V gene sequence: CDR1 MNHEY, CDR2 SVGAGI. CDR3 nucleotides: TGTGCCAGCAGGTCGGGACAGACATCCAATCAGCCCCAGCATTTT. This encodes CASRSGQTSNQPQHF.

V gene TRBV5-1 combines with J gene TRBJ1-3; a weak D match, TRBD1 (5 bases). CDR3 length: 15 residues. Germline V gene lookup returns CDR1 SGHRS and CDR2 YFSETQ. Trimming shortened V by 3 bases and J by 0 bases, and 10 bases separated the two germline ends. The CDR3, as DNA: TGCGCCAGCAGCTCGGGGGAGGTCTCTGGAAACACCATATATTTT. Translation gives CASSSGEVSGNTIYF.

This rearrangement joins TRBV10-3 to TRBJ2-5; 7 positions match TRBD1. Looked up from germline, CDR1 is ENHRY and CDR2 is SYGVKD. CDR3 length equals 13 residues. Unmatched junction bases numbered 7, after V lost 8 bases and J lost 4 bases. The CDR3 spells CAIGYDRVETQYF. Written as DNA, the CDR3 is TGTGCCATCGGTTACGACAGGGTAGAGACCCAGTACTTC.

This clone was seen more than once but under ten times. This chain joins TRBV5-1 and TRBJ1-2; possibly TRBD1 for D (5 bases). The CDR3 is 15 residues long. V was pared by 1 base and J by 7 bases, with 17 bases between. Germline CDR1 SGHRS, CDR2 YFSETQ. The CDR3 region has the DNA TGCGCCAGCAGCTTGCTAAACAGGCCCCTCGGTGGCTACACCTTC. Translated, it gives CASSLLNRPLGGYTF. The entire variable domain, with the rest obtained from reference TRBV5-1 and TRBJ1-2, is as follows: KAGVTQTPRYLIKTRGQQVTLSCSPISGHRSVSWYQQTPGQGLQFLFEYFSETQRNKGNFPGRFSGRQFSNSRSEMNVSTLELGDSALYLCASSLLNRPLGGYTFGSGTRLTVV.

This rearrangement joins TRBV7-2 to TRBJ2-7; 8 bases match TRBD1. The CDR3 length is 15 residues. V shed 4 bases and J 3 bases; nucleotides not matched to a gene: 8. Germline V gene data show CDR1 as SGHTA and CDR2 as FQGNSA. The CDR3 DNA is TGTGCCAGCAGCTGGCAGGGGGCTCCTCACTACGAGCAGTACTTC. This gives the protein CASSWQGAPHYEQYF.

V gene TRBV18 combines with J gene TRBJ1-3, with 7 bases aligning to TRBD1. The V gene's germline CDR1 is KGHSH and CDR2 LQKENI. V shed 5 bases and J 0 bases; nucleotides not matched to a gene: 7. This CDR3 contains 16 residues. The CDR3 DNA follows: TGTGCCAGCTCATTACCCGGGACAGTCTCTGGAAACACCATATATTTT. It translates to CASSLPGTVSGNTIYF.

The chain combines TRBV9 with TRBJ2-7; D not certain. V was shortened by 3 bases and J by 1 base, with 11 bases between the two germline ends. In germline, CDR1 is SGDLS, CDR2 YYNGEE. CDR3 length equals 14 residues. The chain's CDR3 is CASSEAGNSYEQYF. In nucleotides, the CDR3 is TGTGCCAGCAGCGAGGCAGGAAATTCCTACGAGCAGTACTTC.

The chain uses TRBV5-1 and TRBJ2-2, with 7 positions matching TRBD2. The V gene end was trimmed by 4 bases and the J gene end by 2 bases; junction bases not matched to a gene: 5. The germline gives CDR1 SGHRS, CDR2 YFSETQ. The CDR3 is made up of 15 amino acids. CDR3 DNA: TGCGCCAGCAGCCCCCGGGAGGCCAACACCGGGGAGCTGTTTTTT. It yields the protein CASSPREANTGELFF.

The chain uses TRBV19 and TRBJ1-2; TRBD1 matches at 11 bases. Looked up from germline, CDR1 is LNHDA and CDR2 is SQIVND (reference sequence). V gave up 5 bases and J gave up 4 bases; unmatched junction bases: 12. The CDR3 is 17 residues long. The CDR3: CASSPPGTGGISYGYTF. CDR3 DNA sequence: TGTGCCAGTAGTCCCCCCGGGACAGGGGGTATCAGCTATGGCTACACCTTC.

J is TRBJ1-4 and V is TRBV28; TRBD1 matches at 8 bases. V shed 5 bases, J shed 0 bases, and the junction held 11 bases outside the gene matches. From germline, CDR1 is MDHEN and CDR2 SYDVKM. This CDR3 has 18 amino acids. This CDR3 reads CASSATGTGAATNEKLFF. CDR3 DNA: TGTGCCAGCAGTGCCACCGGGACAGGAGCCGCAACTAATGAAAAACTGTTTTTT. The variable domain in full, with the rest retrieved from reference TRBV28 and TRBJ1-4, is DVKVTQSSRYLVKRTGEKVFLECVQDMDHENMFWYRQDPGLGLRLIYFSYDVKMKEKGDIPEGYSVSREKKERFSLILESASTNQTSMYLCASSATGTGAATNEKLFFGSGTQLSVL.

This rearrangement joins TRBV6-1 to TRBJ2-2; tentative D call: TRBD2 (6 bases). Germline-derived CDR1 and CDR2 are MNHNS and SASEGT. Trimming removed 1 base from V and 9 bases from J, with 12 bases in between. This CDR3 has 14 amino acids. CDR3: CASSEGLERRELFF. The DNA of the CDR3 is TGTGCCAGCAGTGAAGGACTAGAAAGGCGGGAGCTGTTTTTT.

The chain carries TRBV2 and TRBJ1-2, with TRBD1 identical over 7 bases. Germline V CDR1 and CDR2: SNHLY, FYNNEI. V dropped 6 bases and J dropped 7; count of bases not matched to a gene: 5. The CDR3 is made up of 12 amino acids. As DNA, the CDR3 is TGTGCCAGCAGAGGGGACAGTAGTGGCTACACCTTC. Protein product: CASRGDSSGYTF.

CDR3 protein: CASSQAGLAGGLTETQYF. CDR3 sequence (DNA): TGTGCCAGCAGCCAGGCGGGACTAGCGGGAGGGCTCACGGAGACCCAGTACTTC. The chain employs TRBV7-9 and TRBJ2-5, with TRBD2 matching over 16 bases. Germline V gene lookup returns CDR1 SEHNR and CDR2 FQNEAQ (reference sequence). The ends lost 5 bases at V and 5 bases at J; junction bases unmatched: 11. There are 18 residues in the CDR3. The variable domain in full, completed from reference TRBV7-9 and TRBJ2-5, reads DTGVSQNPRHKITKRGQNVTFRCDPISEHNRLYWYRQTLGQGPEFLTYFQNEAQLEKSRLLSDRFSAERPKGSFSTLEIQRTEQGDSAMYLCASSQAGLAGGLTETQYFGPGTRLLVL.

This CDR3 is CAWGGQNTEAFF. CDR3 sequence (DNA): TGTGCCTGGGGAGGGCAGAACACTGAAGCTTTCTTT. The chain couples TRBV30 to TRBJ1-1, with unresolved D. Trimming took off 5 bases at V and 1 base at J, with 8 bases between the two ends. The germline V gene encodes CDR1 GTSNPN and CDR2 SVGIG (reference sequence). This CDR3 comprises 12 residues.

The J gene is TRBJ1-1, the V gene TRBV10-3; 11 positions agree with TRBD1. The CDR3 is 14 residues long. The V gene's germline CDR1 is ENHRY and CDR2 SYGVKD. The ends lost 6 bases at V and 4 bases at J; junction bases unmatched: 4. The CDR3 nucleotides read TGTGCCATCAGGGGGACAGGGGGGGCCACTGAAGCTTTCTTT. Amino acids: CAIRGTGGATEAFF.

This sequence joins TRBV19 and TRBJ2-1; tentatively, D is TRBD2 (6 bases). CDR3 length equals 15 residues. Trimming cost V 7 bases and J 0 bases, with 13 bases left between them. Per the germline V gene, CDR1 is LNHDA and CDR2 is SQIVND (reference sequence). CDR3 nucleotide sequence: TGTGCCAGTACCCCGACGGGAGACTCCTACAATGAGCAGTTCTTC. It translates to CASTPTGDSYNEQFF. The whole variable domain, remainder taken from reference TRBV19 and TRBJ2-1, is DGGITQSPKYLFRKEGQNVTLSCEQNLNHDAMYWYRQDPGQGLRLIYYSQIVNDFQKGDIAEGYSVSREKKESFPLTVTSAQKNPTAFYLCASTPTGDSYNEQFFGPGTRLTVL.

This chain links TRBV7-9 with TRBJ2-3; D not resolved. The CDR3 is 11 amino acids. The germline V gene encodes CDR1 SEHNR and CDR2 FQNEAQ (reference sequence). V was shortened by 5 bases and J by 2 bases, with 2 bases between the two germline ends. The CDR3 protein is CASSLTDTQYF. The CDR3 nucleotides are TGTGCCAGCAGCCTCACAGATACGCAGTATTTT.

The genes are TRBV30 and TRBJ1-2; D uncertain. The germline CDR1 and CDR2 sequences are GTSNPN and SVGIG (reference sequence). V lost 1 base to trimming and J lost 8 bases, with 20 bases between them. The CDR3 runs to 15 residues. The DNA of the CDR3 is TGTGCCTGGAGTGCCGGAGTTGGAGTATCTATCGGCTACACCTTC. This codes for CAWSAGVGVSIGYTF.

The CDR3 nucleotides are TGTGCCAGCAGCCCGGACAGCTACAATGAGCAGTTCTTC. It specifies CASSPDSYNEQFF. The V call is TRBV7-2, the J call TRBJ2-1, with a possible D match to TRBD1 (6 bases). The ends were cut back, 5 bases at V and 3 bases at J, with 8 bases in the middle. This CDR3 has 13 amino acids. CDR1 is SGHTA and CDR2 is FQGNSA in the germline V gene.

V gene TRBV19 combines with J gene TRBJ1-6, with 9 positions matching TRBD1. Germline V gene data show CDR1 as LNHDA and CDR2 as SQIVND (reference sequence). The J segment lost 8 bases and the V segment lost 7 bases, leaving 9 bases of the junction unmatched. The CDR3 sequence is 15 residues long. CDR3 in amino acids: CASTQTGGAYSPLHF. The CDR3 DNA reads as TGTGCCAGTACTCAGACAGGGGGAGCTTATTCACCCCTCCACTTT.

The chain has TRBV19 and TRBJ1-5; D perhaps matches TRBD1 (5 bases). Germline V CDR1 and CDR2: LNHDA, SQIVND (reference sequence). This CDR3 region has 15 residues. V lost 3 bases to trimming and J lost 2 bases, with 11 bases between them. In DNA, the CDR3 is TGTGCCAGTAGTATTTCGGGGGAGGGCAATCAGCCCCAGCATTTT. Translating gives CASSISGEGNQPQHF.

The DNA for the CDR3 is TGTGCCAGCAGTGTATATAGAGGGGGCGCGGGGGAGCTGTTTTTT. It translates to CASSVYRGGAGELFF. This chain links TRBV2 with TRBJ2-2; 7 positions agree with TRBD1. V shed 4 bases, J shed 8 bases, and the junction held 10 bases outside the gene matches. The CDR3 length is 15 residues. Per the germline V gene, CDR1 is SNHLY and CDR2 is FYNNEI.